This T cell receptor beta chain was identified in a study of blood T cell repertoires in COVID-19. Turning to the study itself: Samples taken during acute and convalescent COVID-19 were collected in the United States, Italy and Spain.

Per the original methods: Researchers report that nucleated cell counts were estimated from reference gene primer amplification. Measured with immunoSEQ multiplex PCR; TCRdb has only the in-frame clones, and not every one. V, J and clone size are taken as reported in that table, and D and trimming were inferred from the DNA itself. The data hold about 110,000 clones, with around nine tenths observed a single time. The CDR3 consists of 13 residues. The germline gives CDR1 MNHNS, CDR2 SASEGT. Trimming left V 1 base short and J 7 bases short, with 10 bases between. Sequencing was carried out using peripheral blood. The J gene is TRBJ1-2, the V gene TRBV6-1; no clear D. This clonotype originated in a man aged 40-55 years with acute or convalescent COVID-19. In DNA form, the CDR3 reads TGTGCCAGCAGTGAAGACAGAAGCACTGGCTACACCTTC. This codes for CASSEDRSTGYTF.